Shown below are 26 T cell receptor beta chains from a single sample sequenced in a study of T cells after posttransplantation cyclophosphamide. TCRdb's table, derived via immunoSEQ multiplex PCR, lists solely in-frame clones and lacks some. The sample holds some 27,000 clones, 86% seen once. Sequencing input: PBMCs. The source of these receptors is a man aged 50 to 59.

V and J are TRBV10-1 and TRBJ2-2; the match to TRBD2 covers 9 bases. Per the germline V gene, CDR1 is WNHNN and CDR2 is SYGVQD (reference sequence). The junction had 5 bases not matched to a gene; V was cut back by 6 bases and J by 6 bases. The CDR3 sequence is 14 residues long. In DNA form, the CDR3 reads TGCGCCAGCAGGGCTAGCGGGACTTCCGGGGAGCTGTTTTTT. Its translation is CASRASGTSGELFF.

The chain recombines TRBV20-1 with TRBJ2-7; no firm D call. CDR1 is DFQATT, CDR2 SNEGSKA, per germline (reference sequence). Trimming took 3 bases from V and 3 from J, leaving 6 bases between them. CDR3 length: 11 amino acids. CDR3 residues: CSASPIYEQYF. Written as DNA, the CDR3 is TGCAGTGCTAGTCCCATCTACGAGCAGTACTTC.

The chain uses TRBV4-3 and TRBJ1-1, with D unresolved. Germline V CDR1 and CDR2: LGHNA, YSLEER. The CDR3 runs to 15 residues. The V gene lost 4 bases and the J gene lost 0 bases, with 12 bases spanning the gap. The CDR3 nucleotides are TGCGCCAGCAGCCCGTCGCGAGTACTGAACACTGAAGCTTTCTTT. Translated: CASSPSRVLNTEAFF.

In this sample, this clone turned up once. The V call is TRBV6-1, the J call TRBJ2-5; TRBD2 matches 11 bases. CDR3 length equals 16 residues. V trimming: 1 base; J trimming: 6 bases; junction bases outside the gene matches: 7. Germline CDR1 reads MNHNS; CDR2 reads SASEGT. As DNA, the CDR3 is TGTGCCAGCAGTGAAGGGATAGCGGGGGGGTGGAAGACCCAGTACTTC. Its protein is CASSEGIAGGWKTQYF.

The chain has TRBV7-9 and TRBJ2-7, with a tentative D call TRBD1 (6 bases). V was cut by 5 bases and J by 6 bases, with 14 bases left in between. Germline V lookup: CDR1 SEHNR, CDR2 FQNEAQ (reference sequence). This CDR3 is 13 amino acids long. This chain's CDR3 is CASSVEFRGEQYF. The CDR3 nucleotides are TGTGCCAGCAGCGTAGAATTCAGGGGCGAGCAGTACTTC.

The chain combines TRBV6-6 with TRBJ1-6; tentatively, D is TRBD1 (5 bases). CDR1 and CDR2 from the germline V gene are MNHNY and SVGAGI (reference sequence). V was pared by 10 bases and J by 6 bases, with 16 bases between. The CDR3 length is 14 residues. The CDR3 loop reads CATCPDSFNSPLHF. The DNA of the CDR3 is TGTGCCACCTGCCCCGACAGCTTTAATTCACCCCTCCACTTT.

This clone occurred once. The chain combines TRBV5-1 with TRBJ1-1; D remains ambiguous. Trimming took off 6 bases at V and 4 bases at J, with 7 bases between the two ends. The CDR3 is made up of 11 amino acids. Germline CDR1 reads SGHRS; CDR2 reads YFSETQ. The DNA of the CDR3 is TGCGCCAGCACGGCAGGCACTGAAGCTTTCTTT. Encoded protein: CASTAGTEAFF.

V gene TRBV10-1 combines with J gene TRBJ2-7, with 8 bases matching TRBD1. The CDR3 is 14 residues long. Germline trimming cut 8 bases from V and 0 bases from J; bases unmatched to any gene: 6. The germline gives CDR1 WNHNN, CDR2 SYGVQD (reference sequence). CDR3 DNA sequence: TGCGCCAGCCATTGGACAGGGAGCTCCTACGAGCAGTACTTC. Translated: CASHWTGSSYEQYF.

The V and J genes are TRBV2 and TRBJ1-6; D is perhaps TRBD1 (5 bases). V lost 6 bases and J lost 8, with 5 bases in between. CDR1 is SNHLY and CDR2 is FYNNEI in the germline V gene. The CDR3 runs to 11 residues. CDR3 protein: CASRQDSPLHF. The CDR3 DNA follows: TGTGCCAGCAGACAGGATTCACCCCTCCACTTT. Combining the CDR3 with reference TRBV2 and TRBJ1-6 gives the whole variable domain EPEVTQTPSHQVTQMGQEVILRCVPISNHLYFYWYRQILGQKVEFLVSFYNNEISEKSEIFDDQFSVERPDGSNFTLKIRSTKLEDSAMYFCASRQDSPLHFGNGTRLTVT.

With regard to this clone: A junction boundary mismatches the germline segment, possibly from a read error. V gene TRBV5-1 combines with J gene TRBJ2-2; D is ambiguous. This CDR3 has 15 amino acids. The V gene's germline CDR1 is SGHRS and CDR2 YFSETQ. CDR3 in amino acids: CASSLAVTNTGELFF. The CDR3 nucleotides are TGCGCCAGCAGTTTGGCGGTTACGAACACCGGGGAGCTGTTTTTT.

The chain carries TRBV5-4 and TRBJ2-7; 12 bases line up with TRBD2. The CDR3 length is 17 residues. Germline assignment: CDR1 SGHNT and CDR2 YYREEE (reference sequence). Trimming cost V 5 bases and J 3 bases; bases outside gene matches: 12. In nucleotides, the CDR3 is TGTGCCAGCAGTAGACTAGCGGGAGCATCGGAGGGCTACGAGCAGTACTTC. Translated: CASSRLAGASEGYEQYF. The full variable domain, completed using reference TRBV5-4 and TRBJ2-7, is ETGVTQSPTHLIKTRGQQVTLRCSSQSGHNTVSWYQQALGQGPQFIFQYYREEENGRGNFPPRFSGLQFPNYSSELNVNALELDDSALYLCASSRLAGASEGYEQYFGPGTRLTVT.

The chain uses TRBV7-9 and TRBJ2-5; unclear D gene. Trimming took off 3 bases at V and 5 bases at J, with 10 bases between the two ends. The CDR3 length is 13 residues. CDR1 and CDR2 (germline): SEHNR, FQNEAQ (reference sequence). Here the CDR3 reads CASSFDRVETQYF. For the CDR3, the DNA is TGTGCCAGCAGCTTTGATCGGGTCGAGACCCAGTACTTC.

This clone was seen just once. Other DNA sequences of this sample code for an identical CDR3. The chain recombines TRBV28 with TRBJ2-7, with 10 bases fitting TRBD1. This CDR3 is built from 14 residues. CDR1 MDHEN and CDR2 SYDVKM come from the germline V gene. The V and J ends lost 5 bases and 4 bases, in that order; junction bases with no gene match: 5. The CDR3 region is CASSPGDRGYEQYF. CDR3 coding DNA: TGTGCCAGCAGTCCCGGGGACAGGGGTTACGAGCAGTACTTC. The full variable domain, its missing parts supplied by reference TRBV28 and TRBJ2-7, is DVKVTQSSRYLVKRTGEKVFLECVQDMDHENMFWYRQDPGLGLRLIYFSYDVKMKEKGDIPEGYSVSREKKERFSLILESASTNQTSMYLCASSPGDRGYEQYFGPGTRLTVT.

V usage is TRBV2 and J usage is TRBJ1-5; D uncertain. Germline CDR1 is SNHLY and CDR2 is FYNNEI. The CDR3 is 15 residues long. V lost 4 bases and J lost 1, with 11 bases in between. This CDR3 is CASSGSRTSNQPQHF. The CDR3 bases are TGTGCCAGCAGTGGTTCCAGAACGAGCAATCAGCCCCAGCATTTT. The full variable domain, with the rest looked up from reference TRBV2 and TRBJ1-5, is EPEVTQTPSHQVTQMGQEVILRCVPISNHLYFYWYRQILGQKVEFLVSFYNNEISEKSEIFDDQFSVERPDGSNFTLKIRSTKLEDSAMYFCASSGSRTSNQPQHFGDGTRLSIL.

This chain uses TRBV11-2 with TRBJ2-7, with 7 nucleotides matching TRBD2. CDR3 size: 12 residues. The V gene's germline CDR1 is SGHAT and CDR2 FQNNGV. V was pared by 5 bases and J by 6 bases, with 4 bases of the junction left unmatched. The CDR3 DNA follows: TGTGCCAGCAGCCGCTCGGGGGGCGAGCAGTACTTC. Encoded protein: CASSRSGGEQYF.

This chain joins TRBV21-1 and TRBJ2-2; the tabulated D call, TRBD1, remains unverified against the DNA. TRBV21-1 counts as a pseudogene. This CDR3 contains 15 residues. CDR3 DNA sequence: TGTGCCAGCATAAGAGGACAGATGGGCACCGGGGAGCTGTTTTTT. Encoded protein: CASIRGQMGTGELFF.

The chain uses TRBV2 and TRBJ1-1; D may be TRBD1 (5 bases). Trimming shortened V by 4 bases and J by 0 bases, and 12 bases separated the two germline ends. Germline CDR1 is SNHLY and CDR2 is FYNNEI. The CDR3 loop spans 15 amino acids. The DNA for the CDR3 is TGTGCCAGCAGTGTACAGGACCCGTTGAACACTGAAGCTTTCTTT. Translating it yields CASSVQDPLNTEAFF. The full variable domain, rest sourced from reference TRBV2 and TRBJ1-1, is EPEVTQTPSHQVTQMGQEVILRCVPISNHLYFYWYRQILGQKVEFLVSFYNNEISEKSEIFDDQFSVERPDGSNFTLKIRSTKLEDSAMYFCASSVQDPLNTEAFFGQGTRLTVV.

This clone appeared once. This sequence joins TRBV11-3 and TRBJ1-4; TRBD1 aligns across 10 bases. After removal of 4 bases from V and 0 bases from J, the junction contained 2 bases not matched to a gene. The CDR3 runs 16 residues. Germline CDR1 reads SGHNT; CDR2 reads YENEEA. DNA for the CDR3: TGTGCCAGCAGCTCTGGACAGGGGGCAACTAATGAAAAACTGTTTTTT. It specifies CASSSGQGATNEKLFF.

The chain links TRBV6-1 to TRBJ2-7; D remains unclear. The CDR3 length is 14 residues. V was shortened by 7 bases and J by 3 bases, with 16 bases between the two germline ends. Germline lookup yields CDR1 MNHNS and CDR2 SASEGT. CDR3 sequence (DNA): TGTGCCAGCATAGCTCAGCTAACTAACTACGAGCAGTACTTC. It encodes CASIAQLTNYEQYF.

The chain is built from TRBV6-5 and TRBJ1-2; D remains unclear. The CDR3 has 13 residues. Germline CDR1 MNHEY, CDR2 SVGAGI. V was clipped by 9 bases and J by 0 bases, with 11 bases between them. CDR3 protein: CASSVLANYGYTF. The CDR3 DNA sequence: TGTGCCAGTTCCGTGCTAGCTAACTATGGCTACACCTTC.

The rearrangement uses TRBV2 and TRBJ2-7, with D tentatively TRBD1 (6 bases). The length of the CDR3 is 14 residues. Germline V gene lookup returns CDR1 SNHLY and CDR2 FYNNEI. V lost 9 bases to trimming and J lost 6 bases, with 21 bases between them. CDR3 sequence: CARGRTDLWAEQYF. CDR3 nucleotides: TGTGCCAGGGGTCGGACAGACCTCTGGGCCGAGCAGTACTTC.

The rearrangement links TRBV28 to TRBJ2-7; D gene unclear. The CDR3 is made up of 12 amino acids. Germline loops: CDR1 MDHEN, CDR2 SYDVKM. Deletions cut 2 bases from V and 3 bases from J, with 5 bases between. DNA of the CDR3: TGTGCCAGCAGTTTAAACTACTACGAGCAGTACTTC. Protein sequence: CASSLNYYEQYF.

This chain uses TRBV7-8 with TRBJ1-6; D is perhaps TRBD1 (5 bases). CDR3 length equals 13 residues. The germline V gene has CDR1 SGHVS and CDR2 FQNEAQ. Trimming stripped 4 bases from V and 8 bases from J, with 9 bases between. The CDR3 is CASSSIGDSPLHF. CDR3 DNA: TGTGCCAGCAGCTCGATAGGGGATTCACCCCTCCACTTT.

V gene TRBV7-9 combines with J gene TRBJ2-1; a possible D gene is TRBD2 (6 bases). The CDR3 is 13 amino acids. The V end lost 1 base, the J end lost 15 bases, and 16 bases lay between the germline ends. Germline loops: CDR1 SEHNR, CDR2 FQNEAQ (reference sequence). CDR3 amino acids: CASSLVLRDEWFF. The CDR3 nucleotides read TGTGCCAGCAGCTTAGTCTTGCGGGACGAATGGTTCTTC.

J is TRBJ1-2 and V is TRBV6-1; D not certain. Germline V gene sequence: CDR1 MNHNS, CDR2 SASEGT. The CDR3 spans 16 residues. Trimming left V 2 bases short and J 2 bases short, with 15 bases between. In DNA form, the CDR3 reads TGTGCCAGCAGTGAAATCGCCCTCGCAGCGAACTATGGCTACACCTTC. It specifies CASSEIALAANYGYTF.

The J gene is TRBJ2-1, the V gene TRBV7-8, with 7 bases aligning to TRBD2. The CDR3 consists of 17 residues. V shed 5 bases and J 5 bases; nucleotides not matched to a gene: 15. Germline CDR1 is SGHVS and CDR2 is FQNEAQ. The CDR3 DNA reads TGTGCCAGCAGCCGGAGGGGCCAGCGGGGCACCGACAATGAGCAGTTCTTC. Translated, it gives CASSRRGQRGTDNEQFF.